The clone carrying this T cell receptor beta chain was seen once. The antigen remains unidentified. This specimen comes from a study of siplizumab effects on memory and regulatory T cells. The junction had 2 bases not matched to a gene; V was cut back by 3 bases and J by 4 bases. CDR1 and CDR2 (germline): MRHNA, SNTAGT. This CDR3 has 14 amino acids. Study-wide findings and caveats: Siplizumab significantly lowered the alloreactive sequences that could be traced to unstimulated CD4+ memory cells. An assignable phenotype, naive or memory, was missing from roughly 80-95% of proliferating CD4+ or CD8+ clones. Naive T cells seemed more diverse than memory cells; they also seemed major alloresponse contributors.

TCRdb's copy holds only in-frame clones and misses some; the assay was immunoSEQ multiplex PCR. The sample includes 55,000 to 70,000 clones, approximately 95% of them seen just once. This rearrangement joins TRBV6-4 to TRBJ1-4, with 7 bases that match TRBD1. The source is a human donor in good health. Sequencing input: CD8+ T cells sorted from blood. CDR3 nucleotides: TGTGCCAGCAGTGAGACAGGGCTTAATGAAAAACTGTTTTTT. This gives the protein CASSETGLNEKLFF.